This TCR beta chain was captured in a study of blood T cell repertoires in COVID-19. About the research overall: Acute and convalescent COVID-19 samples came from the United States, Italy and Spain.

Seattle cases were enrolled at active infection and followed longitudinally. Trimming left V 5 bases short and J 5 bases short, with 16 bases between. The CDR3 consists of 15 residues. Germline V gene data show CDR1 as SGHVS and CDR2 as FQNEAQ. The table lists this clone with a few counts. In the authors' workflow: Reference gene primer amplification gave nucleated cell count estimates. The method was immunoSEQ multiplex PCR; TCRdb's version includes in-frame clones alone and lacks a portion of them. That table gives V, J and clone size, and the DNA gave D and trimming. The data show 150,000 or so clones, approximately 89% seen once.

This sequence joins TRBV7-8 and TRBJ1-5, with a possible D match to TRBD1 (5 bases). The TCR originated in a woman aged 65 to 85 with COVID-19, enrolled during active disease. Sequenced material: peripheral blood. CDR3 amino acids: CASSRGHGLDQPQHF. The CDR3 bases are TGTGCCAGCAGCCGAGGACACGGCCTTGATCAGCCCCAGCATTTT.